The 23 T cell receptor beta chains below all came from one sample that was sequenced in a study of blood T cell repertoires in COVID-19. Data came from immunoSEQ multiplex PCR; TCRdb stores just in-frame clones and leaves some out. This table has under 65,000 clones, around four fifths appearing once. The sample consisted of peripheral blood. Receptor source: a man in his fifties or sixties with COVID-19, enrolled during active disease.

The rearrangement links TRBV19 to TRBJ1-2; 8 positions match TRBD1. CDR3 length equals 14 residues. Germline-derived CDR1 and CDR2 are LNHDA and SQIVND (reference sequence). J was trimmed by 3 bases and V by 5 bases; bases with no gene match: 5. The CDR3 DNA is TGTGCCAGTAGTGGGGGACAGGTGTACTATGGCTACACCTTC. Translated: CASSGGQVYYGYTF.

The genes are TRBV4-1 and TRBJ2-5; D not resolved. Trimming took off 4 bases at V and 9 bases at J, with 21 bases between the two ends. In germline, CDR1 is MGHRA, CDR2 YSYEKL. This CDR3 comprises 15 residues. As DNA, the CDR3 is TGCGCCAGCAGCCCCGGCTACGGTCAACCTGAGGCCCAGTACTTC. It encodes CASSPGYGQPEAQYF.

The V gene is TRBV18, the J gene TRBJ1-1; 7 nucleotides line up with TRBD1. The V segment lost 3 bases and the J segment 1 base; nucleotides outside the gene matches: 2. CDR1 is KGHSH and CDR2 is LQKENI in the germline V gene. The CDR3 covers 14 residues. CDR3 coding DNA: TGTGCCAGCTCACCCGGGACAGAGAACACTGAAGCTTTCTTT. Its translation: CASSPGTENTEAFF.

This chain joins TRBV10-3 and TRBJ1-1, with D possibly matching TRBD1 (5 bases). Trimming took 11 bases from V and 1 from J, leaving 14 bases between them. Germline CDR1 and CDR2: ENHRY and SYGVKD. The CDR3 totals 13 residues. This CDR3 is CAAGLGPNTEAFF. The CDR3 nucleotides read TGTGCCGCCGGGTTGGGGCCGAACACTGAAGCTTTCTTT.

V is TRBV7-9 and J is TRBJ2-3, with D maybe TRBD1 (6 bases). From germline, CDR1 is SEHNR and CDR2 FQNEAQ (reference sequence). Trimming took 4 bases from V and 0 from J, leaving 11 bases between them. CDR3 length equals 15 residues. The CDR3 coding sequence is TGTGCCAGCAGCTCCAGGGGCCTTAGCACAGATACGCAGTATTTT. Protein sequence: CASSSRGLSTDTQYF.

This clone was found a few times. The chain couples TRBV21-1 to TRBJ2-7; the table's TRBD2 call for D was not verified on the DNA. TRBV21-1 is a pseudogene segment. This CDR3 has 17 residues. The CDR3 here is CASSKFLAGGPGYEQYF. CDR3 DNA: TGTGCCAGCAGCAAATTCCTAGCGGGAGGCCCAGGCTACGAGCAGTACTTC.

V usage is TRBV3-1 (or the pseudogene TRBV3-2) and J usage is TRBJ2-7; D gene ambiguous. The CDR3 is 16 amino acids. Per the germline V gene, CDR1 is LGHDT and CDR2 is YNNKEL (reference sequence). Trimming removed 0 bases at V and 6 bases at J, with 18 bases between. The CDR3 loop reads CASSQDKLPVSGEQYF. CDR3 nucleotide sequence: TGTGCCAGCAGCCAAGATAAACTCCCCGTAAGTGGCGAGCAGTACTTC.

The sample holds one count of this clone. The chain has TRBV7-2 and TRBJ2-4; TRBD1 might be the D (5 bases). V dropped 5 bases and J dropped 4 bases, with 18 bases sitting between them. CDR1 and CDR2 from the germline V gene are SGHTA and FQGNSA. The CDR3 length is 16 residues. For the CDR3, the DNA is TGTGCCAGCAGCCGCAGGGTTGGGTTGGTTAAAAACATTCAGTACTTC. Translating gives CASSRRVGLVKNIQYF. Full variable domain (rest looked up from reference TRBV7-2 and TRBJ2-4): GAGVSQSPSNKVTEKGKDVELRCDPISGHTALYWYRQSLGQGLEFLIYFQGNSAPDKSGLPSDRFSAERTGGSVSTLTIQRTQQEDSAVYLCASSRRVGLVKNIQYFGAGTRLSVL.

The chain joins TRBV19 to TRBJ2-1; TRBD2 matches 10 bases. The CDR3 is 16 amino acids. From germline, CDR1 is LNHDA and CDR2 SQIVND (reference sequence). With V trimmed by 3 bases and J by 6 bases, 8 bases remained unmatched. The CDR3 sequence is CASSMASGRGGNEQFF. In DNA form, the CDR3 reads TGTGCCAGTAGTATGGCTAGCGGGAGAGGGGGCAATGAGCAGTTCTTC.

The CDR3 DNA follows: TGCAGTGCTAGTGAACAGGGGGCTGTTAATTCACCCCTCCACTTT. Its translation is CSASEQGAVNSPLHF. The V and J genes are TRBV20-1 and TRBJ1-6; TRBD1 matches at 9 bases. The germline V gene encodes CDR1 DFQATT and CDR2 SNEGSKA (reference sequence). V shed 3 bases and J 6 bases; nucleotides not matched to a gene: 6. The length of the CDR3 is 15 residues.

The sample holds one count of this clone. The CDR3, as DNA: TGTGCCAGCAGCTTGGCTGGACTAGCGACCAATGAGCAGTTCTTC. Its protein is CASSLAGLATNEQFF. The chain links TRBV5-4 to TRBJ2-1; TRBD2 matches 9 bases. The length of the CDR3 is 15 residues. Germline V gives CDR1 SGHNT, CDR2 YYREEE (reference sequence). Germline trimming cut 0 bases from V and 6 bases from J; bases unmatched to any gene: 4.

The gene calls are TRBV3-1 (or the pseudogene TRBV3-2) and TRBJ2-3, with TRBD1 matching 8 bases. V lost 8 bases and J lost 8; bases outside the gene matches: 6. The CDR3 has 12 amino acids. Germline CDR1 LGHDT, CDR2 YNNKEL (reference sequence). The CDR3 loop reads CASQVQGGTQYF. The CDR3 DNA is TGTGCCAGCCAAGTACAGGGGGGTACGCAGTATTTT.

This clone was observed once. The chain couples TRBV2 to TRBJ1-6; D remains ambiguous. Deletions cut 0 bases from V and 13 bases from J, with 13 bases between. The CDR3 sequence is 14 residues long. Germline CDR1 is SNHLY and CDR2 is FYNNEI. The CDR3 here is CASSEAGPTGPLHF. The CDR3 DNA is TGTGCCAGCAGTGAAGCGGGCCCTACGGGGCCCCTCCACTTT.

The genes are TRBV10-1 and TRBJ1-3; weak D call: TRBD1 (5 bases). The germline V gene encodes CDR1 WNHNN and CDR2 SYGVQD (reference sequence). The CDR3 contains 15 residues. V was clipped by 5 bases and J by 0 bases, with 11 bases between them. The CDR3 DNA reads TGCGCCAGCAGTCGACAGCCTCTCTCTGGAAACACCATATATTTT. Translating gives CASSRQPLSGNTIYF.

V gene TRBV19 combines with J gene TRBJ1-6, with D perhaps TRBD1 (6 bases). The V gene lost 7 bases and the J gene lost 4 bases, with 14 bases spanning the gap. CDR3 size: 15 residues. CDR1 LNHDA and CDR2 SQIVND come from the germline V gene (reference sequence). CDR3 DNA sequence: TGTGCCAGTAAGGAAGGACAGCAGTATAATTCACCCCTCCACTTT. Translating it yields CASKEGQQYNSPLHF. Full variable domain (rest looked up from reference TRBV19 and TRBJ1-6): DGGITQSPKYLFRKEGQNVTLSCEQNLNHDAMYWYRQDPGQGLRLIYYSQIVNDFQKGDIAEGYSVSREKKESFPLTVTSAQKNPTAFYLCASKEGQQYNSPLHFGNGTRLTVT.

The table lists this clone with a count of one. This chain joins TRBV7-2 and TRBJ1-4; D not certain. Deletions cut 2 bases from V and 5 bases from J, with 15 bases between. Germline CDR1 SGHTA, CDR2 FQGNSA. There are 16 residues in the CDR3. CDR3 DNA: TGTGCCAGCAGCTTAAGATCCGCAGTAACCAATGAAAAACTGTTTTTT. Amino acids: CASSLRSAVTNEKLFF.

J is TRBJ2-1 and V is TRBV19; TRBD1 matches at 10 bases. The CDR3 spans 16 residues. With 6 bases clipped from V and 1 base from J, the junction kept 6 bases outside the gene matches. The germline V gene encodes CDR1 LNHDA and CDR2 SQIVND (reference sequence). CDR3 amino acids: CASSRRQGASYNEQFF. The DNA for the CDR3 is TGTGCCAGTAGCAGGAGACAGGGGGCTTCCTACAATGAGCAGTTCTTC.

The chain joins TRBV2 to TRBJ2-1, with TRBD2 identical over 7 bases. CDR1 and CDR2 (germline): SNHLY, FYNNEI. The CDR3 is made up of 19 amino acids. The J segment lost 0 bases and the V segment lost 8 bases, leaving 19 bases of the junction unmatched. The CDR3 region has the DNA TGTGCCAGCTTCAGGGAGAGCGGGGTTAAGTCGAGCTCCTACAATGAGCAGTTCTTC. Translated: CASFRESGVKSSSYNEQFF.

The genes are TRBV7-2 and TRBJ1-5; 7 nucleotides align to TRBD1. The V gene's germline CDR1 is SGHTA and CDR2 FQGNSA. The ends lost 5 bases at V and 4 bases at J; junction bases unmatched: 5. The CDR3 has 14 residues. The CDR3 DNA is TGTGCCAGCAGCACGGACAGGCCAAATCAGCCCCAGCATTTT. Protein sequence: CASSTDRPNQPQHF. Supplemented by reference TRBV7-2 and TRBJ1-5, the full variable domain reads GAGVSQSPSNKVTEKGKDVELRCDPISGHTALYWYRQSLGQGLEFLIYFQGNSAPDKSGLPSDRFSAERTGGSVSTLTIQRTQQEDSAVYLCASSTDRPNQPQHFGDGTRLSIL.

The chain joins TRBV21-1 to TRBJ2-7; TRBD2 is the table's D call and was not checked against the DNA. TRBV21-1 is shown as a pseudogene. The CDR3 runs 12 residues. CDR3 in DNA: TGTGCCAGCAGCCCAGCGCCAGCCGAGCAGTACTTC. Encoded protein: CASSPAPAEQYF.

This clone was found once. The chain couples TRBV6-5 to TRBJ1-5; 7 bases are shared with TRBD1. The germline V gene has CDR1 MNHEY and CDR2 SVGAGI. This CDR3 has 13 amino acids. Trimming cost V 8 bases and J 6 bases; bases outside gene matches: 7. Written as DNA, the CDR3 is TGTGCCAGCGGCAGGGGGTTCGGTCAGCCCCAGCATTTT. Its protein is CASGRGFGQPQHF.

V usage is TRBV24-1 and J usage is TRBJ2-1, with 8 bases fitting TRBD2. Germline assignment: CDR1 KGHDR and CDR2 SFDVKD. With V trimmed by 7 bases and J by 5 bases, 9 bases remained unmatched. This CDR3 spans 15 amino acids. The CDR3 nucleotides are TGTGCCACCAGCACGGGGGGGCGTTCCAACAATGAGCAGTTCTTC. Translating gives CATSTGGRSNNEQFF.

V usage is TRBV7-3 and J usage is TRBJ2-1; possible D gene TRBD2, 6 bases. Trimming removed 3 bases from V and 10 bases from J, with 19 bases in between. There are 15 residues in the CDR3. CDR1 is SGHTA and CDR2 is FQGTGA in the germline V gene. The CDR3 sequence: CASSFGRETSGEQFF. CDR3 DNA sequence: TGTGCCAGCAGCTTCGGGCGAGAGACTAGTGGGGAGCAGTTCTTC.